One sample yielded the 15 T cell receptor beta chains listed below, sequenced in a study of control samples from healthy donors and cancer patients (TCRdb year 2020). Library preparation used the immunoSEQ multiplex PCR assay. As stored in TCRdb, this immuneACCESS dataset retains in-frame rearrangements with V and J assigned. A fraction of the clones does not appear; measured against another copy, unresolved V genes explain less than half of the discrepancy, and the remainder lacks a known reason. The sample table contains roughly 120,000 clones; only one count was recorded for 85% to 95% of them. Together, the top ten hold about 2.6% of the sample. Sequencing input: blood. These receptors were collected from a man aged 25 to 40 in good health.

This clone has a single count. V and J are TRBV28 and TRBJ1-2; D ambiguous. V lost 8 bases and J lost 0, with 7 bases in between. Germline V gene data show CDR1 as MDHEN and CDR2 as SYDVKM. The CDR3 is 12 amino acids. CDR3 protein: CASVETNYGYTF. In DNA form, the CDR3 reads TGTGCCAGCGTTGAAACTAACTATGGCTACACCTTC.

The CDR3 DNA reads as TGTGCCAGCAGCCGAGCCATGAACACTGAAGCTTTCTTT. Encoded protein: CASSRAMNTEAFF. This sequence joins TRBV7-7 and TRBJ1-1; D call uncertain. Looked up from germline, CDR1 is SSHAT and CDR2 is FNYEAQ (reference sequence). This CDR3 contains 13 residues. Trimming cost V 5 bases and J 0 bases, with 7 bases left between them.

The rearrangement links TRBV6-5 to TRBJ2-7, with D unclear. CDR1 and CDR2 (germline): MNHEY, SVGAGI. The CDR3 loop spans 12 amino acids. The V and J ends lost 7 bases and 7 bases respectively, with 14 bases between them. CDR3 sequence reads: CASTNLPREQYF. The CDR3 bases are TGTGCCAGCACCAATCTTCCTCGGGAGCAGTACTTC.

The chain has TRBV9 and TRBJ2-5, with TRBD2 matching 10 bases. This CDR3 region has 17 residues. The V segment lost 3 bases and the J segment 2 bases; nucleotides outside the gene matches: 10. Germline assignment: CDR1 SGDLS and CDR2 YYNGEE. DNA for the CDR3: TGTGCCAGCAGCGCCCCCTTCAGCGGGGGGGAACAAGAGACCCAGTACTTC. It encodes CASSAPFSGGEQETQYF.

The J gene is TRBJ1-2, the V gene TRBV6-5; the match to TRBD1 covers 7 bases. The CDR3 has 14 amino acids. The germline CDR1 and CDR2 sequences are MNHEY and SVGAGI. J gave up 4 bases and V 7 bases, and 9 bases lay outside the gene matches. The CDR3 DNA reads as TGTGCCAGCACCGGAAGACAGGGAGGCTATGGCTACACCTTC. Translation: CASTGRQGGYGYTF.

The CDR3 nucleotides read TGTGCCAGCAGCAAAGTCACAGATACGCAGTATTTT. This sequence encodes CASSKVTDTQYF. The chain uses TRBV11-2 and TRBJ2-3; D remains ambiguous. Trimming took 5 bases from V and 2 from J, leaving 5 bases between them. Germline V lookup: CDR1 SGHAT, CDR2 FQNNGV. The CDR3 contains 12 residues.

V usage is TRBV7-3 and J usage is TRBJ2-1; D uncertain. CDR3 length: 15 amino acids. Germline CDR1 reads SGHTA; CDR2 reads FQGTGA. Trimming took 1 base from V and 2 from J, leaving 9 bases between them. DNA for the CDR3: TGTGCCAGCAGCTTAATGCCAGAGACCTACAATGAGCAGTTCTTC. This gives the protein CASSLMPETYNEQFF.

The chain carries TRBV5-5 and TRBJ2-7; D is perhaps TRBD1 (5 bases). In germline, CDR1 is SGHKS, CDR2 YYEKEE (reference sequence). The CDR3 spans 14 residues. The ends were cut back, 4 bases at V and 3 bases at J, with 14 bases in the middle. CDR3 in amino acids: CASSNGQGHYEQYF. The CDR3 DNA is TGTGCCAGCAGCAATGGACAAGGCCACTACGAGCAGTACTTC.

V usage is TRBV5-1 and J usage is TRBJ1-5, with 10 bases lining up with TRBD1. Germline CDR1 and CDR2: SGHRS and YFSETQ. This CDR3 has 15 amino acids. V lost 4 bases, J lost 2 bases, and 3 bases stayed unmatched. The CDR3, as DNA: TGCGCCAGCAGCGCCGGGACAGGGGGCAATCAGCCCCAGCATTTT. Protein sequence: CASSAGTGGNQPQHF.

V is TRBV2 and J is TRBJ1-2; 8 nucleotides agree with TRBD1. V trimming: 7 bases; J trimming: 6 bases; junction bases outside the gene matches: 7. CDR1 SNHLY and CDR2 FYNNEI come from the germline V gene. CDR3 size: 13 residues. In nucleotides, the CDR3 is TGTGCCAGCATCAGAGACAGGGGTCATGGCTACACCTTC. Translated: CASIRDRGHGYTF. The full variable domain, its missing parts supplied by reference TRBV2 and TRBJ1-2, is EPEVTQTPSHQVTQMGQEVILRCVPISNHLYFYWYRQILGQKVEFLVSFYNNEISEKSEIFDDQFSVERPDGSNFTLKIRSTKLEDSAMYFCASIRDRGHGYTFGSGTRLTVV.

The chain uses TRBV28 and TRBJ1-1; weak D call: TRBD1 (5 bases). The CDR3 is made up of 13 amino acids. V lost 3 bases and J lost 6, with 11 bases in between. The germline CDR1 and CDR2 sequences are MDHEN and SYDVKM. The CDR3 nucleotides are TGTGCCAGCAGTTTGAATTTAGGGGCTGAAGCTTTCTTT. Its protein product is CASSLNLGAEAFF.

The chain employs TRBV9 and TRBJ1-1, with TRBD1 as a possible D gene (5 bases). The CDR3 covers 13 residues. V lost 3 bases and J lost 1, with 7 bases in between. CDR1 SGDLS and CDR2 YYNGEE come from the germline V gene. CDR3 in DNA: TGTGCCAGCAGCGCGGGACCGAACACTGAAGCTTTCTTT. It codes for CASSAGPNTEAFF.

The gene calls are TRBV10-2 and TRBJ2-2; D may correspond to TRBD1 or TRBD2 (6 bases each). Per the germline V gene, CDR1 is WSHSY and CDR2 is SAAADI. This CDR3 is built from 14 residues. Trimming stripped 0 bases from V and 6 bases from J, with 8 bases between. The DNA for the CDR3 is TGCGCCAGCAGTGAGTCGGGGGGCTCCGGGGAGCTGTTTTTT. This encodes CASSESGGSGELFF.

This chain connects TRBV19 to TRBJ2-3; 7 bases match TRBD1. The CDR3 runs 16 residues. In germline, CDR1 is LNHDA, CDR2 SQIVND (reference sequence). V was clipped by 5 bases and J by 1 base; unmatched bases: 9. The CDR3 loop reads CASSLWTGRGTDTQYF. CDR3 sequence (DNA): TGTGCCAGTAGTCTATGGACAGGACGCGGCACAGATACGCAGTATTTT.

CDR3 nucleotides: TGTGCCAGCAGTACTCCAGGAGGAGGGCCCAGCACAGATACGCAGTATTTT. This gives the protein CASSTPGGGPSTDTQYF. V gene TRBV2 combines with J gene TRBJ2-3; maybe TRBD2 (6 bases). The CDR3 is made up of 17 amino acids. The germline gives CDR1 SNHLY, CDR2 FYNNEI. Trimming removed 5 bases from V and 0 bases from J, with 18 bases in between.